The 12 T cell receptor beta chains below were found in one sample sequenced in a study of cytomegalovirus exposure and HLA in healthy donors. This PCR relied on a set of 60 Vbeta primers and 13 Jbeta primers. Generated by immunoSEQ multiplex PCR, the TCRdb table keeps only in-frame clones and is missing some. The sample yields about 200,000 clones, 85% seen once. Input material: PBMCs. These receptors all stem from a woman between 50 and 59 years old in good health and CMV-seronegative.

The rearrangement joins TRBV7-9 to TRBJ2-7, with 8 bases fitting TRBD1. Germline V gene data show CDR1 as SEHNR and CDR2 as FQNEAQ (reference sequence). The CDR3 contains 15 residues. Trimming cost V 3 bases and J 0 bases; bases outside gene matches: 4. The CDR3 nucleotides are TGTGCCAGCAGCTTGGGACAGGTAGTCTCCTACGAGCAGTACTTC. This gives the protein CASSLGQVVSYEQYF.

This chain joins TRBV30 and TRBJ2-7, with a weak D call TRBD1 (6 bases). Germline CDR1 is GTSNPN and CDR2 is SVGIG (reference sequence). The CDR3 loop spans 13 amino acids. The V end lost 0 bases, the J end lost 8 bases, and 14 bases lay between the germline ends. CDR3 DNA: TGTGCCTGGAGTGTTGGGGGCCTGTCCCAGCAGTACTTC. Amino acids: CAWSVGGLSQQYF.

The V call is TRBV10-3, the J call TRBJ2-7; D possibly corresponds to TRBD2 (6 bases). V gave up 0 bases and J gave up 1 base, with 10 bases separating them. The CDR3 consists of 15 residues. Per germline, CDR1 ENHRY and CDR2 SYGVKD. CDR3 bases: TGTGCCATCAGTGAGTCGATCGGGAGTTCCTACGAGCAGTACTTC. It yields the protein CAISESIGSSYEQYF.

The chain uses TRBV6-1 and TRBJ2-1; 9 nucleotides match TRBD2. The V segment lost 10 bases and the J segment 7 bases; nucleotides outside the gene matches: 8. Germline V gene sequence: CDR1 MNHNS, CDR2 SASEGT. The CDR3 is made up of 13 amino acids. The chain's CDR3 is CAITSGRRNEQFF. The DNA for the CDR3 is TGTGCCATAACTAGCGGGCGAAGGAATGAGCAGTTCTTC.

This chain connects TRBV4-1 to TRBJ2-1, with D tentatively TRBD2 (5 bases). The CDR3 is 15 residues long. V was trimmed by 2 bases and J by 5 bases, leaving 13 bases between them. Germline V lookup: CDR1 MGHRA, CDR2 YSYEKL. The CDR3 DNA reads TGCGCCAGCAGCCAATTATTTGGGAGTAACAATGAGCAGTTCTTC. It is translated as CASSQLFGSNNEQFF.

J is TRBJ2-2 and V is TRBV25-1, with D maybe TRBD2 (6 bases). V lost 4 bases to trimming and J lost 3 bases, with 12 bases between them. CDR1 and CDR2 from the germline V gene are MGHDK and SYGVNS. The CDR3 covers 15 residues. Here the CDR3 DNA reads TGTGCCAGCAGTGGGGAGGCGGAGTACACCGGGGAGCTGTTTTTT. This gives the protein CASSGEAEYTGELFF. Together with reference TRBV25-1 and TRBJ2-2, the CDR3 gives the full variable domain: EADIYQTPRYLVIGTGKKITLECSQTMGHDKMYWYQQDPGMELHLIHYSYGVNSTEKGDLSSESTVSRIRTEHFPLTLESARPSHTSQYLCASSGEAEYTGELFFGEGSRLTVL.

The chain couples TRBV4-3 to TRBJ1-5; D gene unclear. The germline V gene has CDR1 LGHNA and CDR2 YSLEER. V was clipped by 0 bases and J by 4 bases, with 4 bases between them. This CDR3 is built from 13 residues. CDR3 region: CASSQESNQPQHF. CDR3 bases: TGCGCCAGCAGCCAAGAGTCAAATCAGCCCCAGCATTTT.

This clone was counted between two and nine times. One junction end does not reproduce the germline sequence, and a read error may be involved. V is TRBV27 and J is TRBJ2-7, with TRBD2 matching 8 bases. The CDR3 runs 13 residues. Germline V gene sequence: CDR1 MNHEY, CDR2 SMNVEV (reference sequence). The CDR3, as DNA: TGTGCCAGCAGAGGGGCGGGGGGAGAGTCTTTTACCTTC. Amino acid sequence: CASRGAGGESFTF.

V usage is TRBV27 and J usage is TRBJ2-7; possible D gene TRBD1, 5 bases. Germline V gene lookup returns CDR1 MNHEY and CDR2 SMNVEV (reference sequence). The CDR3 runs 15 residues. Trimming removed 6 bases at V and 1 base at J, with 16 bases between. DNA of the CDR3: TGTGCCAGCAGGCCTACAGGAAGGGTGTCCTACGAGCAGTACTTC. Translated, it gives CASRPTGRVSYEQYF.

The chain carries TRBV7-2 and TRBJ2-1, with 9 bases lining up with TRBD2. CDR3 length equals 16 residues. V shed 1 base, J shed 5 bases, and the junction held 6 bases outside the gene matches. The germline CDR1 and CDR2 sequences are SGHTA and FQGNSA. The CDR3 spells CASSLVSSGGDNEQFF. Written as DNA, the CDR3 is TGTGCCAGCAGCTTAGTGAGTAGCGGGGGTGACAATGAGCAGTTCTTC.

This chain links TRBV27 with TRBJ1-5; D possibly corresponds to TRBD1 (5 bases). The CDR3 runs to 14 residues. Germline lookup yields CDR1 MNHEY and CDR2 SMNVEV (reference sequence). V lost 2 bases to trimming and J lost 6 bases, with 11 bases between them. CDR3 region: CASSLGQGAQPQHF. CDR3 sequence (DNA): TGTGCCAGCAGTTTAGGCCAGGGTGCTCAGCCCCAGCATTTT.

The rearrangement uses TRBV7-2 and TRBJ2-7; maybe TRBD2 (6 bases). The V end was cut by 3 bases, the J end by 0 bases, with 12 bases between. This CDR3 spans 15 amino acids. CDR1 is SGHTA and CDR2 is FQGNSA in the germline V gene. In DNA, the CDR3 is TGTGCCAGCAGCTTTCAGCGGGTAACCTCCTACGAGCAGTACTTC. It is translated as CASSFQRVTSYEQYF.